These T cell receptor beta chains were read from a single sample in a study of T cells in Graves' hyperthyroidism and ophthalmopathy. TCRdb passed the multiplex PCR reads through MiXCR, listing each CDR3 protein once. The repertoire includes about 380,000 distinct CDR3 sequences, approximately 17% of them detected once, and 40% sits in the top ten. Sequencing input: blood. These receptors were collected from a man between 18 and 29 years old with Graves' ophthalmopathy. Each CDR3 is given with its conserved first and last residue. Fields, in order: J gene, CDR3 length, V gene, clone size, D gene, CDR3 protein, CDR3 DNA. The D gene is left open where the match is weak. Not every row has a clone size; where given, it reads once, few, many or a size class.

TRBJ1-1	14	TRBV5-4	few	-	CASSSPTGRAEAFF	TGTGCCAGCAGCTCCCCTACAGGGAGGGCTGAAGCTTTCTTT
TRBJ2-7	13	TRBV18	-	-	CASAEQAPYEQYF	TGTGCCAGCGCCGAACAGGCCCCCTACGAGCAGTACTTC
TRBJ1-2	13	TRBV5-1	many	-	CASTDGLPNGYTF	TGCGCCAGCACCGACGGCCTCCCAAATGGCTACACCTTC
TRBJ2-4	16	TRBV27	-	TRBD1	CASSLRGGEGKNIQYF	TGTGCCAGCAGTTTACGAGGGGGCGAAGGCAAAAACATTCAGTACTTC
TRBJ1-1	14	TRBV5-6	few	-	CASSLEQGLTEAFF	TGTGCCAGCAGCTTGGAACAGGGTCTCACTGAAGCTTTCTTT
TRBJ2-1	14	TRBV9	few	-	CASNNRFSYNEQFF	TGTGCCAGCAATAACCGATTTTCCTACAATGAGCAGTTCTTC
TRBJ1-1	13	TRBV19	-	-	CASTGGRITEAFF	TGTGCCAGTACGGGGGGGCGGATCACTGAAGCTTTCTTT
TRBJ2-7	13	TRBV7-3	few	-	CASRLAIGYEQYF	TGTGCCAGCAGACTAGCAATAGGGTACGAGCAGTACTTC
TRBJ2-1	15	TRBV24-1	few	TRBD2	CATSDSGLAAYEQFF	TGTGCCACCAGTGATTCGGGACTAGCGGCCTATGAGCAGTTCTTC
TRBJ2-2	14	TRBV29-1	few	-	CSVGGAGNTGELFF	TGCAGCGTTGGAGGGGCAGGAAACACCGGGGAGCTGTTTTTT
TRBJ2-5	15	TRBV12-3/TRBV12-4	few	TRBD2	CASLPGGGIQETQYF	TGTGCCAGCCTCCCCGGGGGGGGCATACAAGAGACCCAGTACTTC
TRBJ1-2	13	TRBV20-1	many	TRBD1	CSARLSGTEGYTF	TGCAGTGCTAGACTCTCCGGGACAGAAGGCTACACCTTC
TRBJ2-7	14	TRBV5-6	-	-	CASSLGQLTYEQYF	TGTGCCAGCAGCTTGGGACAGCTAACCTACGAGCAGTACTTC
TRBJ2-7	15	TRBV5-1	-	TRBD1	CASSLEGTGNYEQYF	TGCGCCAGCAGCTTGGAGGGGACAGGGAACTACGAGCAGTACTTC
TRBJ1-1	15	TRBV6-6	-	TRBD1	CASSYSWTGGTEAFF	TGTGCCAGCAGTTACTCCTGGACAGGTGGCACTGAAGCTTTCTTT
TRBJ2-1	16	TRBV2	many	TRBD1	CASSDPDRGTYNEQFF	TGTGCCAGCAGTGACCCCGACAGGGGGACCTACAATGAGCAGTTCTTC
TRBJ1-1	14	TRBV4-1	many	-	CASSPQGRWSEAFF	TGCGCCAGCAGCCCCCAGGGGCGCTGGTCGGAAGCTTTCTTT
TRBJ2-2	16	TRBV12-3/TRBV12-4	many	-	CASSFLDFLNTGELFF	TGTGCCAGCAGTTTCTTGGACTTCTTGAACACCGGGGAGCTGTTTTTT
TRBJ1-1	13	TRBV6-1	-	-	CASSLKVGTEAFF	TGTGCCAGCAGTCTGAAGGTTGGGACTGAAGCTTTCTTT
TRBJ1-2	13	TRBV29-1	-	TRBD1	CSGSDRGHYGYTF	TGCAGCGGCTCGGACAGGGGTCACTATGGCTACACCTTC
TRBJ1-4	14	TRBV3-1	many	-	CASSPSYVREKLFF	TGTGCCAGCAGCCCGTCGTACGTACGGGAAAAACTGTTTTTT
TRBJ1-4	15	TRBV27	-	-	CASGFAGSLNEKLFF	TGTGCCAGCGGTTTCGCCGGGAGCCTGAATGAAAAACTGTTTTTT
TRBJ2-7	16	TRBV12-3/TRBV12-4	few	-	CASSTPTGTNSYEQYF	TGTGCCAGCAGTACTCCCACAGGGACCAACTCCTACGAGCAGTACTTC
TRBJ2-3	16	TRBV2	-	TRBD1	CASSRPGTGFKDTQYF	TGTGCCAGCAGTCGCCCCGGGACAGGGTTCAAAGATACGCAGTATTTT
TRBJ2-1	15	TRBV27	-	TRBD2	CASRPLSGAYNEQSF	TGTGCCAGCAGGCCGCTTAGCGGGGCCTACAATGAGCAGTCCTTC
TRBJ1-2	12	TRBV28	many	-	CATLGLGGGYTF	TGTGCCACCCTGGGACTTGGGGGTGGCTACACCTTC
TRBJ2-3	15	TRBV11-2	many	-	CASSQPSGDSDTQYF	TGTGCCAGCAGCCAACCCAGCGGCGACTCAGATACGCAGTATTTT
TRBJ1-3	13	TRBV6-2/TRBV6-3	-	-	CASSLIAGDTIYF	TGTGCCAGCAGTTTAATTGCCGGAGACACCATATATTTT
TRBJ2-3	15	TRBV27	many	TRBD2	CASWRAGARTDTQYF	TGTGCCAGCTGGAGAGCGGGGGCTCGCACAGATACGCAGTATTTT
TRBJ2-3	14	TRBV19	few	-	CASNGKESTDTQYF	TGTGCCTCTAACGGGAAGGAGAGCACAGATACGCAGTATTTT
TRBJ1-1	12	TRBV5-1	many	-	CASRAGNTEAFF	TGCGCCAGCAGGGCCGGGAACACTGAAGCTTTCTTT
TRBJ2-3	16	TRBV2	-	TRBD2	CASSTGLAGNTDTQYF	TGTGCCAGCAGTACCGGTCTAGCGGGAAACACAGATACGCAGTATTTT
TRBJ2-4	19	TRBV19	few	TRBD2	CASHPPGLAGGLAKNIQYF	TGTGCCAGTCATCCCCCGGGACTAGCGGGGGGGCTAGCCAAAAACATTCAGTACTTC
TRBJ2-1	17	TRBV7-3	few	TRBD2	CASSPSGTSGVFNEQFF	TGTGCCAGCAGCCCATCCGGGACTAGCGGGGTTTTCAATGAGCAGTTCTTC
TRBJ1-2	17	TRBV9	many	TRBD1	CASSVSTGGFIDYGYTF	TGTGCCAGCAGCGTATCGACAGGGGGCTTTATCGACTATGGCTACACCTTC
TRBJ2-1	17	TRBV7-3	few	TRBD2	CASSPSSGTDSYNEQFF	TGTGCCAGCAGCCCGAGTAGCGGGACCGACTCCTACAATGAGCAGTTCTTC
TRBJ1-1	15	TRBV13	many	TRBD1	CASSSSGTGDDEAFF	TGTGCCAGCAGTTCTTCCGGGACAGGGGATGATGAAGCTTTCTTT
TRBJ2-4	17	TRBV4-1	-	-	CASSQAGQGLAKNIQYF	TGCGCCAGCAGCCAAGCCGGGCAGGGGCTAGCCAAAAACATTCAGTACTTC
TRBJ2-3	16	TRBV5-1	many	-	CASSLNGRGDTDTQYF	TGCGCCAGCAGCTTGAATGGCAGGGGAGACACAGATACGCAGTATTTT
TRBJ1-2	13	TRBV6-1	many	-	CASSERGLYGYTF	TGTGCCAGCAGTGAACGGGGACTATATGGCTACACCTTC
TRBJ2-5	13	TRBV19	-	-	CAVRGRTQETQYF	TGTGCCGTCCGTGGGCGGACCCAAGAGACCCAGTACTTC
TRBJ2-5	13	TRBV5-1	few	TRBD2	CASKPGLAETQYF	TGCGCCAGCAAGCCGGGACTAGCAGAGACCCAGTACTTC
TRBJ1-3	15	TRBV7-9	once	-	CASSPWAGAGNTIYF	TGTGCCAGCAGCCCCTGGGCGGGGGCTGGAAACACCATATATTTT
TRBJ2-3	13	TRBV13	few	TRBD2	CASASGGTDTQYF	TGTGCCAGCGCGAGCGGGGGCACAGATACGCAGTATTTT
TRBJ2-7	13	TRBV27	many	-	CASAQGGPYEQYF	TGTGCCAGCGCCCAGGGTGGGCCCTACGAGCAGTACTTC
TRBJ2-3	14	TRBV25-1	-	-	CASSGDTSTDTQYF	TGTGCCAGCAGCGGGGACACGAGCACAGATACGCAGTATTTT
TRBJ2-7	15	TRBV6-1	few	-	CTSSPKQGSHFEQYF	TGTACCAGCAGCCCAAAACAGGGATCCCACTTCGAGCAGTACTTC
TRBJ1-1	13	TRBV5-6	many	-	CASSLMLNTEAFF	TGTGCCAGCAGCTTGATGTTGAACACTGAAGCTTTCTTT
TRBJ1-5	14	TRBV12-3/TRBV12-4	many	-	CASSLGAGDQPQHF	TGTGCCAGCAGCCTTGGGGCAGGAGATCAGCCCCAGCATTTT
TRBJ2-2	14	TRBV6-1	-	-	CASRSTLNTGELFF	TGTGCCAGCAGATCAACCCTGAACACCGGGGAGCTGTTTTTT
TRBJ2-3	15	TRBV6-1	few	-	CASSPGGHLTDTQYF	TGTGCCAGCAGTCCTGGAGGGCATCTCACAGATACGCAGTATTTT
TRBJ2-3	16	TRBV9	-	TRBD2	CASSPHPLAGTDTQYF	TGTGCCAGCAGCCCCCACCCCCTAGCGGGGACAGATACGCAGTATTTT
TRBJ2-1	13	TRBV5-4	few	-	CASSQASSNEQFF	TGTGCCAGCAGCCAAGCCTCCTCGAATGAGCAGTTCTTC